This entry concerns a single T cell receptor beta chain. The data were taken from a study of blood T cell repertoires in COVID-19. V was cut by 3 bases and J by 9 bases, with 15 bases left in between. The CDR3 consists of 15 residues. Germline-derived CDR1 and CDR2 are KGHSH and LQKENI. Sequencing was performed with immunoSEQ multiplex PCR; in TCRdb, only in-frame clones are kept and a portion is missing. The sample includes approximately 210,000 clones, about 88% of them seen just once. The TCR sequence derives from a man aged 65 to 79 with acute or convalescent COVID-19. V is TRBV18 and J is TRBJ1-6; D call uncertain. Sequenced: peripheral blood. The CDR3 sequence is CASSPGAGTASPLHF. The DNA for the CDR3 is TGTGCCAGCTCACCTGGCGCGGGCACGGCTTCACCCCTCCACTTT.